This T cell receptor beta chain was found in a study of cytomegalovirus exposure and HLA in healthy donors. Overall study findings and caveats: The productive fraction for most TCR beta V segments was about 90% or about 30% in an earlier analysis. Versus the approximately 720-donor mean, an Asian-associated ancestry cluster reportedly showed fewer N-insertions in a later analysis. A few V segments could not be told apart, such as TRBV6-2 and TRBV6-3, and were left out.

The length of the CDR3 is 16 residues. J gave up 6 bases and V 5 bases, and 11 bases lay outside the gene matches. Per the germline V gene, CDR1 is SGHAT and CDR2 is FQNNGV. With regard to this clone: Its antigen is currently unknown.

Primers included in the PCR were 60 Vbeta and 13 Jbeta primers. Using immunoSEQ multiplex PCR, the repertoire was profiled, and TCRdb retains in-frame clones only, with some absent. Its table lists some 67,000 clones. Sequencing was done on a sample of PBMCs. This TCR was sampled from a woman younger than 45 in good health and CMV-seronegative. The chain carries TRBV11-2 and TRBJ2-2; TRBD1 matches at 8 bases. The CDR3 is CASSPRQGRGAGELFF. The CDR3 nucleotides are TGTGCCAGCAGCCCCAGACAGGGGCGTGGTGCCGGGGAGCTGTTTTTT.